The source of this TCR beta chain is a study of blood T cell repertoires in COVID-19. The sample holds one count of this clone. This table comes from immunoSEQ multiplex PCR, and its TCRdb copy is limited to in-frame clones, with some not included. The data show under 200,000 clones, 85% to 90% seen once. CDR1 LNHDA and CDR2 SQIVND come from the germline V gene (reference sequence). V gave up 9 bases and J gave up 3 bases, with 9 bases separating them. There are 11 residues in the CDR3. The sequence came from a woman in her 70s with acute or convalescent COVID-19. V gene TRBV19 combines with J gene TRBJ2-7, with D possibly TRBD2 on 6 matching bases. Input material: peripheral blood. CDR3: CASGTFYEQYF. The CDR3 DNA is TGTGCCAGCGGGACTTTCTACGAGCAGTACTTC.